One sample yielded the 30 T cell receptor beta chains listed below, sequenced in a study of vaccination effects on CD4 cells after COVID-19. Their target antigens are unknown. Clones were read by immunoSEQ multiplex PCR, and TCRdb kept only the in-frame ones, dropping some. The sample carries roughly 70,000 clones, roughly 73% recorded once. After expansion with viral peptide pools in the ViraFEST assay, antigen-specific CD4+ T cells were sequenced. The culture ran for about 10 days, and then CD4+ T cells were isolated. Documented for the person is a PCR-confirmed SARS-CoV-2 infection occurring between March and December 2020. This specimen was CD4+ T cells from PBMCs cultured with HIV peptides, taken before COVID-19 vaccination. As for subset: HIV-1 Nef peptide pool negative control/reference culture. All receptors come from a human donor who had a prior SARS-CoV-2 infection.

V usage is TRBV12-3 or TRBV12-4 and J usage is TRBJ2-3; D unresolved. V lost 6 bases to trimming and J lost 8 bases, with 9 bases between them. The CDR3 runs to 11 residues. This CDR3 is CASRSGSTQYF. CDR3 nucleotide sequence: TGTGCCAGCAGGTCGGGCTCTACGCAGTATTTT.

This clone showed up just once. This chain uses TRBV7-8 with TRBJ2-7; 10 bases match TRBD1. The germline V gene encodes CDR1 SGHVS and CDR2 FQNEAQ. Trimming took 3 bases from V and 6 from J; bases not matched to a gene: 5. The CDR3 loop spans 14 amino acids. In nucleotides, the CDR3 is TGTGCCAGCAGCTTCAGACAGGGGGCTTTCGAGCAGTACTTC. As protein: CASSFRQGAFEQYF.

The chain has TRBV6-5 and TRBJ1-5; the D is unclear. Germline CDR1 and CDR2: MNHEY and SVGAGI. There are 16 residues in the CDR3. V shed 0 bases and J shed 6 bases, with 15 bases lying between them. DNA of the CDR3: TGTGCCAGCAGTTACTCGTCCCCAGATCAAGGTCAGCCCCAGCATTTT. Its protein product is CASSYSSPDQGQPQHF.

J is TRBJ1-5 and V is TRBV10-3; no firm D call. The V gene lost 3 bases and the J gene lost 3 bases, with 6 bases spanning the gap. The CDR3 length is 13 residues. Germline CDR1 reads ENHRY; CDR2 reads SYGVKD. The CDR3 DNA sequence: TGTGCCATCAGTGACAGGAACAATCAGCCCCAGCATTTT. Translating gives CAISDRNNQPQHF.

The V gene is TRBV4-1, the J gene TRBJ1-4, with D uncertain. In germline, CDR1 is MGHRA, CDR2 YSYEKL. Trimming took 3 bases from V and 0 from J, leaving 14 bases between them. The CDR3 is made up of 17 amino acids. In DNA form, the CDR3 reads TGCGCCAGCAGCCAGTCCCCCCAAGGGACAACTAATGAAAAACTGTTTTTT. This encodes CASSQSPQGTTNEKLFF.

This sequence joins TRBV5-4 and TRBJ2-3; D remains unclear. CDR1 and CDR2 (germline): SGHNT, YYREEE (reference sequence). This CDR3 is built from 12 residues. V lost 4 bases and J 0 bases, leaving 3 bases between the germline ends. Written as DNA, the CDR3 is TGTGCCAGCAGCCAAAGCACAGATACGCAGTATTTT. Protein sequence: CASSQSTDTQYF.

The chain employs TRBV3-1 (or the pseudogene TRBV3-2) and TRBJ1-6; unclear D gene. The V and J ends lost 1 base and 8 bases respectively, with 12 bases between them. Per the germline V gene, CDR1 is LGHDT and CDR2 is YNNKEL (reference sequence). The CDR3 loop spans 15 amino acids. The DNA for the CDR3 is TGTGCCAGCAGCCAAGGGCAGGCTGGGGATTCACCCCTCCACTTT. This gives the protein CASSQGQAGDSPLHF.

The chain joins TRBV10-2 to TRBJ1-2; D is unresolved. The CDR3 runs to 15 residues. The ends were cut back, 6 bases at V and 1 base at J, with 15 bases in the middle. CDR1 WSHSY and CDR2 SAAADI come from the germline V gene. As DNA, the CDR3 is TGCGCCAGCAGGTCATACGGATTCGTTAACTATGGCTACACCTTC. It yields the protein CASRSYGFVNYGYTF.

The chain links TRBV6-5 to TRBJ1-1, with D unclear. CDR1 and CDR2 from the germline V gene are MNHEY and SVGAGI. The CDR3 covers 15 residues. V dropped 0 bases and J dropped 0 bases, with 8 bases sitting between them. In DNA form, the CDR3 reads TGTGCCAGCAGTTACTCCGGCACCATGAACACTGAAGCTTTCTTT. Amino acid sequence: CASSYSGTMNTEAFF.

The V and J genes are TRBV4-2 and TRBJ2-3; 9 positions agree with TRBD2. V shed 0 bases, J shed 5 bases, and the junction held 9 bases outside the gene matches. This CDR3 comprises 17 residues. CDR1 and CDR2 (germline): LGHNA, YNFKEQ. The CDR3 sequence is CASSQDGAGGLRDTQYF. The CDR3 bases are TGTGCCAGCAGCCAAGATGGGGCGGGGGGGTTACGAGATACGCAGTATTTT.

The genes are TRBV6-1 and TRBJ1-4, with D possibly being TRBD1 (5 bases). With 3 bases removed from V and 4 bases from J, the gap between germline ends came to 12 bases. The CDR3 contains 15 residues. Per the germline V gene, CDR1 is MNHNS and CDR2 is SASEGT. CDR3 coding DNA: TGTGCCAGCAGTGAGAGACAGTCCTTTAATGAAAAACTGTTTTTT. Translating it yields CASSERQSFNEKLFF.

The chain has TRBV11-3 and TRBJ2-5; D gene uncertain. The germline gives CDR1 SGHNT, CDR2 YENEEA. This CDR3 is built from 16 residues. V was clipped by 0 bases and J by 0 bases, with 11 bases between them. CDR3 loop: CASSLDGNGYQETQYF. The CDR3 DNA sequence: TGTGCCAGCAGCTTAGATGGAAACGGGTACCAAGAGACCCAGTACTTC.

The rearrangement links TRBV7-2 to TRBJ1-3; tentatively, D is TRBD1 (6 bases). Between the trimmed V and J ends, which lost 3 bases and 4 bases, there was a span of 10 bases. Germline lookup yields CDR1 SGHTA and CDR2 FQGNSA. This CDR3 contains 14 residues. The CDR3 reads CASSLGGLGNTIYF. CDR3 nucleotides: TGTGCCAGCAGCTTGGGGGGCCTGGGAAACACCATATATTTT.

J is TRBJ2-3 and V is TRBV9; D is undetermined. The CDR3 contains 14 residues. Trimming left V 0 bases short and J 4 bases short, with 9 bases between. Germline V lookup: CDR1 SGDLS, CDR2 YYNGEE. CDR3 bases: TGTGCCAGCAGCGTAGATCGTGGATCAGATACGCAGTATTTT. It is translated as CASSVDRGSDTQYF.

The rearrangement joins TRBV7-2 to TRBJ2-5, with D possibly matching TRBD2 (5 bases). Per germline, CDR1 SGHTA and CDR2 FQGNSA. The V end lost 5 bases, the J end lost 3 bases, and 16 bases lay between the germline ends. There are 15 residues in the CDR3. CDR3: CASSTRNGREETQYF. DNA for the CDR3: TGTGCCAGCAGCACTCGCAACGGGCGGGAAGAGACCCAGTACTTC.

This clone has a handful of counts. This chain uses TRBV7-3 with TRBJ1-1, with a possible D match to TRBD1 (5 bases). Trimming cost V 5 bases and J 4 bases, with 11 bases left between them. This CDR3 region has 13 residues. CDR1 is SGHTA and CDR2 is FQGTGA in the germline V gene. The CDR3 nucleotides are TGTGCCAGCAGCCCTCCCGGGGGCACTGAAGCTTTCTTT. Protein sequence: CASSPPGGTEAFF.

V is TRBV14 and J is TRBJ1-1; D not certain. Looked up from germline, CDR1 is SGHDN and CDR2 is FVKESK. This CDR3 region has 13 residues. The V end lost 1 base, the J end lost 4 bases, and 7 bases lay between the germline ends. As DNA, the CDR3 is TGTGCCAGCAGCCAAGGACGGGCCACTGAAGCTTTCTTT. Protein sequence: CASSQGRATEAFF.

Only one count was recorded for this clone. This sequence joins TRBV19 and TRBJ2-7; 14 bases agree with TRBD2. Germline assignment: CDR1 LNHDA and CDR2 SQIVND (reference sequence). This CDR3 spans 16 amino acids. The trim removed 6 bases at V and 7 bases at J, leaving 11 bases unmatched. CDR3 in DNA: TGTGCCAGTAGCGACCGACTAGCGGGAGGGCCGGGGGAGCAGTACTTC. Protein sequence: CASSDRLAGGPGEQYF.

The genes are TRBV27 and TRBJ1-5; D unresolved. The CDR3 is 13 amino acids. CDR1 MNHEY and CDR2 SMNVEV come from the germline V gene (reference sequence). V shed 2 bases and J shed 7 bases, with 9 bases lying between them. CDR3 sequence reads: CASSLVMEQPQHF. Written as DNA, the CDR3 is TGTGCCAGCAGTTTAGTGATGGAACAGCCCCAGCATTTT.

The chain carries TRBV18 and TRBJ2-1; 7 nucleotides line up with TRBD2. Losses at the gene ends were 2 bases for V and 4 bases for J; bases not matched to a gene: 2. The V gene's germline CDR1 is KGHSH and CDR2 LQKENI. The CDR3 is made up of 14 amino acids. CDR3 in amino acids: CASSPASGYNEQFF. The CDR3 bases are TGTGCCAGCTCACCAGCTAGCGGTTACAATGAGCAGTTCTTC.

The chain has TRBV11-2 and TRBJ2-2; 12 positions match TRBD2. Germline CDR1 SGHAT, CDR2 FQNNGV. This CDR3 has 14 amino acids. J was trimmed by 5 bases and V by 6 bases; bases with no gene match: 1. DNA for the CDR3: TGTGCCAGCAGGGGACTAGCGGGTACCGGGGAGCTGTTTTTT. The encoded protein is CASRGLAGTGELFF.

J is TRBJ2-5 and V is TRBV24-1; 12 positions match TRBD1. Germline assignment: CDR1 KGHDR and CDR2 SFDVKD. J gave up 4 bases and V 7 bases, and 9 bases lay outside the gene matches. The CDR3 has 16 amino acids. The CDR3 reads CATSKLGQGARETQYF. As DNA, the CDR3 is TGTGCCACCAGCAAACTGGGACAGGGGGCAAGAGAGACCCAGTACTTC.

This clone showed up just a few times. The V call is TRBV11-2, the J call TRBJ2-7; 11 nucleotides match TRBD2. Unmatched junction bases numbered 5, after V lost 5 bases and J lost 2 bases. The CDR3 consists of 15 residues. Germline assignment: CDR1 SGHAT and CDR2 FQNNGV. The CDR3 DNA reads TGTGCCAGCAGCATGACTAGCGGGGACACCTACGAGCAGTACTTC. Protein: CASSMTSGDTYEQYF.

This clone showed up just a few times. V and J are TRBV2 and TRBJ2-1; D uncertain. Germline V CDR1 and CDR2: SNHLY, FYNNEI. V was pared by 7 bases and J by 3 bases, with 4 bases between. CDR3 length: 11 amino acids. CDR3 nucleotide sequence: TGTGCCAGCACCCACTACAATGAGCAGTTCTTC. It translates to CASTHYNEQFF.

This chain links TRBV19 with TRBJ2-7; the match to TRBD1 covers 7 bases. The trim removed 4 bases at V and 2 bases at J, leaving 2 bases unmatched. Germline CDR1 reads LNHDA; CDR2 reads SQIVND (reference sequence). The CDR3 length is 13 residues. CDR3 amino acids: CASSTTGTYEQYF. DNA of the CDR3: TGTGCCAGTAGTACGACAGGGACCTACGAGCAGTACTTC.

The chain recombines TRBV2 with TRBJ1-1; unclear D gene. The CDR3 runs 14 residues. Per germline, CDR1 SNHLY and CDR2 FYNNEI. Between the trimmed V and J ends, which lost 3 bases and 1 base, there was a span of 9 bases. CDR3 DNA sequence: TGTGCCAGCAGTGATCAGAGAGAGAACACTGAAGCTTTCTTT. Its translation: CASSDQRENTEAFF.

This clone was counted between two and nine times. V and J are TRBV7-9 and TRBJ1-6; D is undetermined. V was cut by 1 base and J by 10 bases, with 8 bases left in between. This CDR3 has 13 amino acids. CDR1 SEHNR and CDR2 FQNEAQ come from the germline V gene (reference sequence). The CDR3, as DNA: TGTGCCAGCAGCTTAGGTCGGGAGTCACCCCTCCACTTT. As protein: CASSLGRESPLHF.

The rearrangement joins TRBV6-5 to TRBJ1-1; 9 bases align to TRBD1. CDR3 length: 16 amino acids. V was pared by 0 bases and J by 3 bases, with 5 bases of the junction left unmatched. Germline lookup yields CDR1 MNHEY and CDR2 SVGAGI. CDR3 coding DNA: TGTGCCAGCAGTTACTCGTTGACAGGGGGGGACACTGAAGCTTTCTTT. Translating gives CASSYSLTGGDTEAFF.

The V and J genes are TRBV15 and TRBJ1-1; 7 nucleotides line up with TRBD1. The junction had 15 bases not matched to a gene; V was cut back by 6 bases and J by 5 bases. Germline CDR1 is LNHNV and CDR2 is YYDKDF (reference sequence). This CDR3 spans 16 amino acids. The CDR3 sequence is CATSTHLGGGSTEAFF. The DNA of the CDR3 is TGTGCCACCAGTACCCATTTAGGGGGCGGTAGTACTGAAGCTTTCTTT.

This clone was found once. This chain joins TRBV6-5 and TRBJ1-4; perhaps TRBD1 as D (5 bases). CDR1 MNHEY and CDR2 SVGAGI come from the germline V gene. The V end lost 8 bases, the J end lost 10 bases, and 23 bases lay between the germline ends. This CDR3 has 15 residues. CDR3 bases: TGTGCCAGCGAGGACTACACAAGGTGGGGCGGAAAACTGTTTTTT. Amino acid sequence: CASEDYTRWGGKLFF.